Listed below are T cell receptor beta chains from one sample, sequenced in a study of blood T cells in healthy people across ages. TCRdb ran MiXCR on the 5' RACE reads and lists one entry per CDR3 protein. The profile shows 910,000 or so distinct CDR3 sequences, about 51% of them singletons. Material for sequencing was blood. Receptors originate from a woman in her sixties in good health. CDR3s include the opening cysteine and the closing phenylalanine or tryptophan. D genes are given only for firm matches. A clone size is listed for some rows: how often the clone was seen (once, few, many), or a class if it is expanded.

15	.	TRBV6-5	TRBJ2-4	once	CASSYSGQPPDIQYF	TGTGCCAGCAGTTACAGTGGACAGCCCCCAGACATTCAGTACTTC
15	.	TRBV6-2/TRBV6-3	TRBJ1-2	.	CASSYSDGPNYGYTF	TGTGCCAGCAGTTATTCGGACGGACCAAACTATGGCTACACCTTC
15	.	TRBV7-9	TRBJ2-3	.	CASSFRGRGTDTQYF	TGTGCCAGCAGCTTTCGAGGGAGGGGGACAGATACGCAGTATTTT
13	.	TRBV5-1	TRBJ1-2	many	CASRARVLRGYTF	TGCGCCAGCAGAGCCAGGGTGCTTCGCGGCTACACCTTC
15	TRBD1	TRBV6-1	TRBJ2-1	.	CASSAMTGVYNEQFF	TGTGCCAGCAGTGCTATGACAGGGGTCTACAATGAGCAGTTCTTC
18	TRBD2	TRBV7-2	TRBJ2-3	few	CASSRWRGLAGNTDTQYF	TGTGCCAGCAGCCGCTGGAGAGGACTAGCGGGGAACACAGATACGCAGTATTTT
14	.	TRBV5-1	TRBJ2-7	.	CASSLDGVAYEQYF	TGCGCCAGCAGCCTGGACGGGGTTGCCTACGAGCAGTACTTC
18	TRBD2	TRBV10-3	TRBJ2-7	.	CAISGASSGRSSYNEQYF	TGTGCCATCAGTGGGGCTTCTAGCGGAAGGAGCTCCTACAATGAGCAGTACTTC
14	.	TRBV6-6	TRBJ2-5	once	CASRRPEGMETQYF	TGTGCCAGCAGACGGCCTGAGGGGATGGAGACCCAGTACTTC
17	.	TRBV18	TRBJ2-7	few	CASSPPGGRKTSYEQYF	TGTGCCAGCTCACCACCGGGCGGGCGAAAAACGTCCTACGAGCAGTACTTC
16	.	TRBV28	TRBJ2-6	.	CASSLDPGSGANVLTF	TGTGCCAGCAGTTTAGATCCGGGCTCTGGGGCCAACGTCCTGACTTTC
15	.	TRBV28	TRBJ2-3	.	CASRVETTSTDTQYF	TGTGCCAGCAGGGTAGAGACGACTAGCACAGATACGCAGTATTTT
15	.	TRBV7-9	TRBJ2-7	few	CASSLRDGGTYEQYF	TGTGCCAGCAGCCTCCGGGACGGAGGTACGTACGAGCAGTACTTC
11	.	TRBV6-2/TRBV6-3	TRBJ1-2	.	CASTPDSGYTF	TGTGCCAGCACGCCAGACTCTGGCTACACCTTC
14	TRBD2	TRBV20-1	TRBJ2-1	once	CSARLAGTPGEQFF	TGCAGTGCTAGACTAGCGGGAACCCCGGGTGAGCAGTTCTTC
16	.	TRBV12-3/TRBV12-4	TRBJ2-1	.	CASSPHRTRTYNEQFF	TGTGCCAGCAGTCCCCACCGGACTCGCACCTACAATGAGCAGTTCTTC
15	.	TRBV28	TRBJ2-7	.	CASSPPDRSSYEQYF	TGTGCCAGCAGTCCCCCCGACAGGAGCTCCTACGAGCAGTACTTC
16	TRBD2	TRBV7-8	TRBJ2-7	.	CASSRGVRLEQDEQYF	TGTGCCAGCAGCCGGGGGGTGCGATTGGAACAAGACGAGCAGTACTTC
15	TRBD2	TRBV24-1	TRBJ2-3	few	CATSGASGNGDTQYF	TGTGCCACCAGTGGTGCTAGCGGGAACGGAGATACGCAGTATTTT
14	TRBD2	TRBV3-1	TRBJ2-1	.	CASSQEVSGNEQFF	TGTGCCAGCAGTCAAGAAGTTAGCGGGAATGAGCAGTTCTTC
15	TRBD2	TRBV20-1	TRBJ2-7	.	CSARADLAGSGEQYF	TGCAGTGCTAGGGCTGACCTAGCGGGATCTGGCGAGCAGTACTTC
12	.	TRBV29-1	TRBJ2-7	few	CSVRAGQHEQYF	TGCAGCGTTCGCGCGGGGCAGCACGAGCAGTACTTC
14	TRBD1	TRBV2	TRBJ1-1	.	CASSARQGRPEAFF	TGTGCCAGCAGTGCCAGACAGGGTCGCCCTGAAGCTTTCTTT
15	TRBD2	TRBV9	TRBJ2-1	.	CASSGTSGRVNEQFF	TGTGCCAGCAGCGGGACTAGCGGGAGGGTGAATGAGCAGTTCTTC
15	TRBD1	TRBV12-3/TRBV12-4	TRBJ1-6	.	CASSRGGDRASPLHF	TGTGCCAGCAGTCGGGGGGGTGACAGGGCTTCACCCCTCCACTTT
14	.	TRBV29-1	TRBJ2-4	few	CSVARQGTKNIQYF	TGCAGCGTTGCGAGGCAGGGCACCAAAAACATTCAGTACTTC
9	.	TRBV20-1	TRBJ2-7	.	CSAMPEQYF	TGCAGTGCTATGCCCGAGCAGTACTTC
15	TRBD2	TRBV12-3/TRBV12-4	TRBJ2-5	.	CASSLGRAGGPFQYF	TGTGCCAGCAGTTTAGGTCGGGCGGGAGGCCCATTTCAGTACTTC
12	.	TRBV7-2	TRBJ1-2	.	CASSLGGWGYTF	TGTGCCAGCAGCTTAGGTGGTTGGGGCTACACCTTC
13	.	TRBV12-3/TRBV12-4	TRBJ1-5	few	CASGRFGNQPQHF	TGTGCCAGCGGTCGCTTCGGCAATCAGCCCCAGCATTTT